This TCR beta chain was identified in a study of T cell repertoires in ileal Crohn's disease. Time point of the sample: neoterminal ileum biopsy at postoperative endoscopy, about 6 months after surgery. The method was immunoSEQ multiplex PCR; TCRdb's version includes in-frame clones alone and lacks a portion of them. The sample has around 2,400 clones; just over 70% are singletons. Sequences were obtained from ileal tissue. The clonotype was recovered from an adult with Crohn's disease.

The CDR3 loop reads CASSFDRGATEAFF. CDR3 bases: TGTGCCAGCAGCTTCGACAGGGGGGCGACTGAAGCTTTCTTT. This rearrangement joins TRBV7-9 to TRBJ1-1, with 9 positions matching TRBD1. Germline V gives CDR1 SEHNR, CDR2 FQNEAQ (reference sequence). The V and J ends lost 3 bases and 5 bases, in that order; junction bases with no gene match: 4. This CDR3 is 14 amino acids long.